The TCR beta chain under discussion was sequenced for a study of Ad26.COV2.S vaccination and SARS-CoV-2 variants. Sequencing was performed with immunoSEQ multiplex PCR; in TCRdb, only in-frame clones are kept and a portion is missing. The data show roughly 500,000 clones, 87% seen once. Noted treatment: about 20 received Ad26.COV2.S at low or high dose, single or two shots; about 5 received placebo; per-sample allocation not given. The samples were gathered on day 63 after the first injection of vaccine or placebo. From germline, CDR1 is SEHNR and CDR2 FQNEAQ (reference sequence). This CDR3 has 13 residues. The V and J ends lost 3 bases and 7 bases respectively, with 10 bases between them.

This chain uses TRBV7-9 with TRBJ2-1; no definite D call. The sequenced sample was peripheral blood, obtained in a trial of Ad26.COV2.S vaccine versus placebo. This clonotype was obtained from a person between 18 and 59 years old who received the Ad26.COV2.S COVID-19 vaccine or a placebo. The CDR3 sequence is CASSLAVGNEQFF. In DNA, the CDR3 is TGTGCCAGCAGCTTGGCAGTGGGGAATGAGCAGTTCTTC.